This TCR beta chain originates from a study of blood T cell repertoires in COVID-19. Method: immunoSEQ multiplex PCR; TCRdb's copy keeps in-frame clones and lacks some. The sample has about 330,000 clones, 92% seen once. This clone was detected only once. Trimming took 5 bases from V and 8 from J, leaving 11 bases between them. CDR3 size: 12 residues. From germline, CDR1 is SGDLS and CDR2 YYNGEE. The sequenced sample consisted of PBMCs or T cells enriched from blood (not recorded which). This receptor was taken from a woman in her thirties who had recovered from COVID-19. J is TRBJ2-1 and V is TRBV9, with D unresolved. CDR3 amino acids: CASSLSLDEQFF. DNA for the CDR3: TGTGCCAGCAGTTTATCTCTCGATGAGCAGTTCTTC.